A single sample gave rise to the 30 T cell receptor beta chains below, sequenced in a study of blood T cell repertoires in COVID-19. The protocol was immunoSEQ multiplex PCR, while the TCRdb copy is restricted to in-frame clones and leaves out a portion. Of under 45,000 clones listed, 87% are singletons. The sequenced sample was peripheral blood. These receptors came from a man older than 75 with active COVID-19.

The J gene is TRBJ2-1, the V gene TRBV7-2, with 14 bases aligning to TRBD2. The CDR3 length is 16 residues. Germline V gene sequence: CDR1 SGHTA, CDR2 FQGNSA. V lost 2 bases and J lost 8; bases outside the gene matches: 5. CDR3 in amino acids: CASSLFGGLAGDEQFF. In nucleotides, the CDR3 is TGTGCCAGCAGCTTATTCGGGGGACTAGCGGGAGATGAGCAGTTCTTC.

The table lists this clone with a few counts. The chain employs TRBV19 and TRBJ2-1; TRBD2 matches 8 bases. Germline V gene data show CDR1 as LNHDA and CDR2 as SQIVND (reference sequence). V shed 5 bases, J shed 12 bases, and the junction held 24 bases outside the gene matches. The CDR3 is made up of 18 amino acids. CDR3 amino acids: CASSSHPQSSGVKRGQFF. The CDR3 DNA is TGTGCCAGTAGTTCCCACCCCCAGAGTAGCGGGGTTAAAAGGGGGCAGTTCTTC.

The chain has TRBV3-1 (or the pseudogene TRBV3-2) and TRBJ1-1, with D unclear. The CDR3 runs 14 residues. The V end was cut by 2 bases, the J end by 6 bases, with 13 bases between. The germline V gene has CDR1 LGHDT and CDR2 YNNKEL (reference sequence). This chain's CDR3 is CASSQQEILSEAFF. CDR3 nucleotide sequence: TGTGCCAGCAGCCAACAGGAAATTTTATCTGAAGCTTTCTTT.

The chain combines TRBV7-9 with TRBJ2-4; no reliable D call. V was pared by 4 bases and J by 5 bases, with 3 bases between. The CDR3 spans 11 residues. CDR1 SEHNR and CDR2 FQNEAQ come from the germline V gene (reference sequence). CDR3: CASSSENIQYF. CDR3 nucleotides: TGTGCCAGCAGCTCGGAAAACATTCAGTACTTC.

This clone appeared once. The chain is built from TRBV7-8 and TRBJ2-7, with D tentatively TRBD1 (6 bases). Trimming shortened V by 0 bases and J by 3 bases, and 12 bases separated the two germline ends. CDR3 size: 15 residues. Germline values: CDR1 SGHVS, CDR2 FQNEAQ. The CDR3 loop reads CASSLAKGQRYEQYF. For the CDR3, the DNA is TGTGCCAGCAGCTTAGCGAAGGGACAACGCTACGAGCAGTACTTC.

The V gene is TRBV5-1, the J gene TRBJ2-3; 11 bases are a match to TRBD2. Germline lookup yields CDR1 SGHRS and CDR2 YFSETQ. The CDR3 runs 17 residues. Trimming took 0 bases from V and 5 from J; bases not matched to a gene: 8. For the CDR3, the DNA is TGCGCCAGCAGCTTGGTCGGTAGCGGGAGGGCCGGAGATACGCAGTATTTT. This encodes CASSLVGSGRAGDTQYF.

CDR3 DNA: TGTGCCAGCAGCTCGATGAACCCCGGACTGGGAACCAGGGGTACGCAGTATTTT. Its protein product is CASSSMNPGLGTRGTQYF. The chain links TRBV27 to TRBJ2-3; TRBD1 might be the D (6 bases). V lost 6 bases and J 8 bases, leaving 30 bases between the germline ends. The CDR3 covers 18 residues. Germline V gene sequence: CDR1 MNHEY, CDR2 SMNVEV (reference sequence).

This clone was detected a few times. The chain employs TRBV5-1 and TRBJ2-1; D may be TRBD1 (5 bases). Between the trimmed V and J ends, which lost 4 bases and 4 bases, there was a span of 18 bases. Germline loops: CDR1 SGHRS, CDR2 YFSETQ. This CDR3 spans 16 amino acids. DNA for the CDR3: TGCGCCAGCAGCAAGGAACAGGCAGCCTCATACAATGAGCAGTTCTTC. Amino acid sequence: CASSKEQAASYNEQFF.

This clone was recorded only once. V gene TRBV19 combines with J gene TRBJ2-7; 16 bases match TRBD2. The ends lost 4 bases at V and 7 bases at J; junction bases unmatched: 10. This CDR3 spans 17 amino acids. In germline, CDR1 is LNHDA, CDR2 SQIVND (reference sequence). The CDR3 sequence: CASSSLGLAGGPSEQYF. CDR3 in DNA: TGTGCCAGTAGTAGCCTGGGACTAGCGGGAGGGCCCTCAGAGCAGTACTTC.

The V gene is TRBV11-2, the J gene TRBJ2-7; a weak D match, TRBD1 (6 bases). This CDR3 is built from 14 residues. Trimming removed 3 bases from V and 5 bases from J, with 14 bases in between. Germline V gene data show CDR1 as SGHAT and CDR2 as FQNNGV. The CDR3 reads CASSFDIQGNEQYF. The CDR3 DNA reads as TGTGCCAGCAGCTTCGACATACAGGGTAACGAGCAGTACTTC.

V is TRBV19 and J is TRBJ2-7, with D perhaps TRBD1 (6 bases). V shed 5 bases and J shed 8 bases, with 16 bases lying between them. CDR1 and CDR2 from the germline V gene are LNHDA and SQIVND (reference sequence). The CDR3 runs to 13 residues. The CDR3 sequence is CASSLDSATKQYF. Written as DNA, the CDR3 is TGTGCCAGTAGTCTGGACAGTGCCACCAAGCAGTACTTC. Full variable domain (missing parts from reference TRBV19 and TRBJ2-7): DGGITQSPKYLFRKEGQNVTLSCEQNLNHDAMYWYRQDPGQGLRLIYYSQIVNDFQKGDIAEGYSVSREKKESFPLTVTSAQKNPTAFYLCASSLDSATKQYFGPGTRLTVT.

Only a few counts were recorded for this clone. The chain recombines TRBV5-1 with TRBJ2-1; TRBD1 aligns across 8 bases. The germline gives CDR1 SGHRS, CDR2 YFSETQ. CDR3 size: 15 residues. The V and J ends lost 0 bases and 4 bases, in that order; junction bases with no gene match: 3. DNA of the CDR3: TGCGCCAGCAGCTTGGAGGGACAGGATTACAATGAGCAGTTCTTC. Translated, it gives CASSLEGQDYNEQFF.

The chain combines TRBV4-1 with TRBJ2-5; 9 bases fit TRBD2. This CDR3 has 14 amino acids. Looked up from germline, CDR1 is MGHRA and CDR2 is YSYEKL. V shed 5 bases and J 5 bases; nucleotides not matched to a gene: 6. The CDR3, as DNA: TGCGCCAGCAGCTTAGCGGGAGCTCGGGAGACCCAGTACTTC. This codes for CASSLAGARETQYF.

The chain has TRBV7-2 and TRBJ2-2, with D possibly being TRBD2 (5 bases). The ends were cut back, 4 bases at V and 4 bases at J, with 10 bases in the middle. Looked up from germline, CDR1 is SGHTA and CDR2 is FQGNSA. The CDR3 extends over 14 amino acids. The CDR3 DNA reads TGTGCCAGCAGCTCTGTCCGGGGCACCGGGGAGCTGTTTTTT. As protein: CASSSVRGTGELFF.

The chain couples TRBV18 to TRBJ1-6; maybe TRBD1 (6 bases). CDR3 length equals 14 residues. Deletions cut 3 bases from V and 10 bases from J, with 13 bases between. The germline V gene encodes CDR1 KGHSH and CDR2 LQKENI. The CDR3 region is CASSPPGEGSPLHF. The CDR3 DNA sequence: TGTGCCAGCTCACCTCCAGGGGAAGGCTCACCCCTCCACTTT.

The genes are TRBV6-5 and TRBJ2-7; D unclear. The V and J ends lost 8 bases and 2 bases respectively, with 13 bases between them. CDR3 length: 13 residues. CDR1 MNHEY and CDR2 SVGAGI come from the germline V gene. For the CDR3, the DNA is TGTGCCAGCTTTGGCCTAGGCCCCTACGAGCAGTACTTC. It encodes CASFGLGPYEQYF.

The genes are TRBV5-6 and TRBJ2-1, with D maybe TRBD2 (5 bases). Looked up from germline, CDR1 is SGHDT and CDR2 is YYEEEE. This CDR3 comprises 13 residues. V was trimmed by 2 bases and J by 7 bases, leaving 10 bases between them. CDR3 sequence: CASSFLRGNEQFF. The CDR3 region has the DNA TGTGCCAGCAGCTTCCTCAGAGGGAATGAGCAGTTCTTC.

CDR3 amino acids: CASSQALARTDTQYF. The DNA of the CDR3 is TGTGCCAGCAGCCAAGCGCTAGCCCGCACAGATACGCAGTATTTT. This chain uses TRBV3-1 (or the pseudogene TRBV3-2) with TRBJ2-3; D is perhaps TRBD2 (5 bases). Trimming cost V 1 base and J 1 base, with 9 bases left between them. Germline lookup yields CDR1 LGHDT and CDR2 YNNKEL (reference sequence). The CDR3 has 15 residues.

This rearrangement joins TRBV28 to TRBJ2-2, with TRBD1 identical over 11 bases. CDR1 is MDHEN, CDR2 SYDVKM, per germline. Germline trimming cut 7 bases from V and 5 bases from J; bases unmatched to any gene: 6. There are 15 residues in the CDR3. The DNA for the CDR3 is TGTGCCAGCATTACGGACAGGGGGCGAACCGGGGAGCTGTTTTTT. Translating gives CASITDRGRTGELFF.

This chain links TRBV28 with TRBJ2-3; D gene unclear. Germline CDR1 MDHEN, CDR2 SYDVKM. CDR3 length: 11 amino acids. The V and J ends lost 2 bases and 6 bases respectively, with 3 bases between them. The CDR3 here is CASSLGDTQYF. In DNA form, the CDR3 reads TGTGCCAGCAGTTTAGGCGATACGCAGTATTTT.

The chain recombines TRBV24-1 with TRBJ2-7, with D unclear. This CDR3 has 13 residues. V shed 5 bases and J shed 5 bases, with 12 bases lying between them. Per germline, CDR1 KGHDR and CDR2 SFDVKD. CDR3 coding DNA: TGTGCCACCAGTGCCCCCCCGCGCGACGAGCAGTACTTC. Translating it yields CATSAPPRDEQYF.

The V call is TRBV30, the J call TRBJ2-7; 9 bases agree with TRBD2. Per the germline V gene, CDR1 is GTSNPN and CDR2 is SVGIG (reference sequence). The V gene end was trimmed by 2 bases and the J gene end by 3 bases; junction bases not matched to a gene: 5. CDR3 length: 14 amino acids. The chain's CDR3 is CAWSPGLANYEQYF. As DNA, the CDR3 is TGTGCCTGGAGTCCCGGACTAGCGAACTACGAGCAGTACTTC.

CDR3 region: CASSSRTGGLNIQYF. CDR3 coding DNA: TGTGCCAGCAGCTCGAGGACAGGGGGCTTGAACATTCAGTACTTC. The chain links TRBV5-4 to TRBJ2-4, with TRBD1 matching 11 bases. The J segment lost 7 bases and the V segment lost 3 bases, leaving 6 bases of the junction unmatched. The CDR3 runs 15 residues. Germline V gene sequence: CDR1 SGHNT, CDR2 YYREEE (reference sequence).

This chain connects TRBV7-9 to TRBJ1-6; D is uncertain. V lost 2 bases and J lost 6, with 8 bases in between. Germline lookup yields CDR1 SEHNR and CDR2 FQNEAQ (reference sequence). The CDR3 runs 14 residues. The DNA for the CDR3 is TGTGCCAGCAGCTTATCTTATTTTAATTCACCCCTCCACTTT. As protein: CASSLSYFNSPLHF. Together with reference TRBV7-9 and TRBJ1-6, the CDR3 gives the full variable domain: DTGVSQNPRHKITKRGQNVTFRCDPISEHNRLYWYRQTLGQGPEFLTYFQNEAQLEKSRLLSDRFSAERPKGSFSTLEIQRTEQGDSAMYLCASSLSYFNSPLHFGNGTRLTVT.

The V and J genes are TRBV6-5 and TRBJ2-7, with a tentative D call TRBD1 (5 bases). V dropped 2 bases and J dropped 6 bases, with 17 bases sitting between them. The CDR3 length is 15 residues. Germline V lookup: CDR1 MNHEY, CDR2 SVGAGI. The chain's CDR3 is CASSYTRTVRGEQYF. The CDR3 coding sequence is TGTGCCAGCAGTTACACTCGAACAGTAAGGGGCGAGCAGTACTTC.

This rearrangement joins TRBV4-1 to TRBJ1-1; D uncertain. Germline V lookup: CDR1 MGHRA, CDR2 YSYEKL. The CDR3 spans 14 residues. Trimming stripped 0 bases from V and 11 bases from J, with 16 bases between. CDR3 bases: TGCGCCAGCAGCCAAGAGGAACGAAGGAGGAACGCTTTCTTT. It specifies CASSQEERRRNAFF.

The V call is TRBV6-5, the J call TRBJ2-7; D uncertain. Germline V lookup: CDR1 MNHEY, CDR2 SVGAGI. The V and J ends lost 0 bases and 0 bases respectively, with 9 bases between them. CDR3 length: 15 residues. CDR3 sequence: CASSYSSLGSYEQYF. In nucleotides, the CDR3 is TGTGCCAGCAGTTACTCGTCTCTAGGCTCCTACGAGCAGTACTTC.

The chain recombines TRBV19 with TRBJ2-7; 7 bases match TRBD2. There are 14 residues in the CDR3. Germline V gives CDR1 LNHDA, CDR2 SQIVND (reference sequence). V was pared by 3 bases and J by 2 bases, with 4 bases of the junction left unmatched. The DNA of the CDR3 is TGTGCCAGTAGTATGACGGGGACTACCTACGAGCAGTACTTC. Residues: CASSMTGTTYEQYF.

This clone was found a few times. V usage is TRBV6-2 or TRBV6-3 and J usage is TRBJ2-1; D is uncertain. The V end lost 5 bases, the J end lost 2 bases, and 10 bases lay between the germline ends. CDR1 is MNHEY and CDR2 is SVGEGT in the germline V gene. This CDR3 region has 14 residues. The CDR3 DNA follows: TGTGCCAGCAGTGTGGCCGTCGCCTACAATGAGCAGTTCTTC. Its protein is CASSVAVAYNEQFF.

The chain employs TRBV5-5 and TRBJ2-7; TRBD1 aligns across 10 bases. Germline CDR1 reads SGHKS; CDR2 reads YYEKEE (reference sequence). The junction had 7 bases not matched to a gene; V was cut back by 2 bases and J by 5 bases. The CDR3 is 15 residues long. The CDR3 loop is CASSFSGQGINEQYF. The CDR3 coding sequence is TGTGCCAGCAGCTTCTCGGGACAGGGGATTAACGAGCAGTACTTC.